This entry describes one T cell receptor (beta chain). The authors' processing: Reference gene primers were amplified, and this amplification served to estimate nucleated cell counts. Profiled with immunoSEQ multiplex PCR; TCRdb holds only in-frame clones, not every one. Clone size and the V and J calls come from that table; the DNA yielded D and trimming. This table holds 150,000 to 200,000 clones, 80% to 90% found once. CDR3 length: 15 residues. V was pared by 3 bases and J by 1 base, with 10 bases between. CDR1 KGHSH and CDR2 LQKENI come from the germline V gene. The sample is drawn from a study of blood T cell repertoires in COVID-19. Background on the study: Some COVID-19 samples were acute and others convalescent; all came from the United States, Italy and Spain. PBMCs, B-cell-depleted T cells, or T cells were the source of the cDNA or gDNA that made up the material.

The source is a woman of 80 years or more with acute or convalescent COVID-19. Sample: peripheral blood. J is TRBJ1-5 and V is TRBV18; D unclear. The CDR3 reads CASSPETGSNQPQHF. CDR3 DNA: TGTGCCAGCTCACCCGAGACCGGGAGCAATCAGCCCCAGCATTTT.